The clone carrying this T cell receptor beta chain was counted only a few times. Antigen specificity is unknown. The sample is drawn from a study of early T cells in non-severe SARS-CoV-2 infection. About the research overall: The chains were unpaired, and the sequenced material was bulk RNA from unsorted whole blood. Study results and caveats: VDJdb matching favored anti-spike CD8 responses, missing private and CD4 specificities.

Individual cDNA molecules each received unique molecular identifiers attached to them. TCRdb re-called the 5' RACE reads with MiXCR, one entry per CDR3 protein. The data hold fewer than 60,000 distinct CDR3 sequences, with around 8.4% observed a single time. Sequences were obtained from whole blood. This sequence originates from an adult who was a healthcare worker with PCR-confirmed SARS-CoV-2 infection or an uninfected control (not recorded which).

The CDR3 protein is CASAPVYQGGYNEQFF. CDR3 coding DNA: TGTGCCAGCGCCCCTGTCTATCAGGGCGGTTACAATGAGCAGTTCTTC. The chain has TRBV12-3 or TRBV12-4 and TRBJ2-1; maybe TRBD1 (5 bases). V was trimmed by 8 bases and J by 4 bases, leaving 21 bases between them. This CDR3 is 16 amino acids long.